Following are 29 T cell receptor beta chains from one sample sequenced in a study of long-term antiretroviral therapy in people with HIV. The authors ran the immunoSEQ assay, v3.0, at survey level. Using immunoSEQ multiplex PCR, the repertoire was profiled, and TCRdb retains in-frame clones only, with some absent. The sample includes about 32,000 clones, approximately 83% of them seen just once. The material sequenced was unsorted PBMCs, taken 2.2 years after starting antiretroviral therapy. Receptor source: a young man with HIV.

This clone has only a few counts. The V call is TRBV7-2, the J call TRBJ2-7; 12 bases line up with TRBD1. The CDR3 runs 14 residues. CDR1 SGHTA and CDR2 FQGNSA come from the germline V gene. Trimming took 5 bases from V and 5 from J; bases not matched to a gene: 4. Here the CDR3 DNA reads TGTGCCAGCAGCCCGGGACAGGGGGCCCACGAGCAGTACTTC. Its protein is CASSPGQGAHEQYF.

This chain uses TRBV19 with TRBJ1-5; D unresolved. The germline V gene encodes CDR1 LNHDA and CDR2 SQIVND (reference sequence). This CDR3 has 14 residues. Trimming left V 6 bases short and J 4 bases short, with 13 bases between. DNA for the CDR3: TGTGCCAGTAGCATTCTGGGAACTAATCAGCCCCAGCATTTT. It specifies CASSILGTNQPQHF.

The rearrangement joins TRBV29-1 to TRBJ2-3; 11 bases are a match to TRBD2. The V segment lost 4 bases and the J segment 5 bases; nucleotides outside the gene matches: 8. The CDR3 has 15 residues. Germline V gene data show CDR1 as SQVTM and CDR2 as ANQGSEA. The CDR3 DNA is TGCAGCGTTGCCGGGACTAGCGGCAGTGGAGATACGCAGTATTTT. Encoded protein: CSVAGTSGSGDTQYF.

The chain uses TRBV6-1 and TRBJ2-1; D is possibly TRBD1 (6 bases). Germline V lookup: CDR1 MNHNS, CDR2 SASEGT. This CDR3 contains 15 residues. Between the trimmed V and J ends, which lost 2 bases and 2 bases, there was a span of 10 bases. In DNA form, the CDR3 reads TGTGCCAGCAGTGAATCGCAGGGGACCTACAATGAGCAGTTCTTC. It specifies CASSESQGTYNEQFF.

This clone appeared a single time. The chain uses TRBV18 and TRBJ2-7, with 7 bases fitting TRBD1. V lost 3 bases and J lost 5; bases outside the gene matches: 7. The germline CDR1 and CDR2 sequences are KGHSH and LQKENI. CDR3 length: 14 amino acids. This CDR3 is CASSPATGPHEQYF. The DNA of the CDR3 is TGTGCCAGCTCACCCGCGACAGGGCCCCACGAGCAGTACTTC.

The chain carries TRBV13 and TRBJ2-7; 7 bases map to TRBD1. The V segment lost 4 bases and the J segment 2 bases; nucleotides outside the gene matches: 8. Looked up from germline, CDR1 is PRHDT and CDR2 is FYEKMQ (reference sequence). This CDR3 spans 15 amino acids. This chain's CDR3 is CASSSTYRGPYEQYF. The CDR3 region has the DNA TGTGCCAGCAGCTCGACATACAGGGGACCCTACGAGCAGTACTTC.

The chain is built from TRBV9 and TRBJ2-7; a weak D match, TRBD1 (5 bases). V was trimmed by 4 bases and J by 6 bases, leaving 20 bases between them. The CDR3 runs to 15 residues. Germline CDR1 and CDR2: SGDLS and YYNGEE. As DNA, the CDR3 is TGTGCCAGCAGCCCCCGCTCAGGCCCTCAGGGCGAGCAGTACTTC. This translates into CASSPRSGPQGEQYF. Drawing the rest from reference TRBV9 and TRBJ2-7, the complete variable domain is DSGVTQTPKHLITATGQRVTLRCSPRSGDLSVYWYQQSLDQGLQFLIQYYNGEERAKGNILERFSAQQFPDLHSELNLSSLELGDSALYFCASSPRSGPQGEQYFGPGTRLTVT.

This chain links TRBV6-6 with TRBJ1-2, with D maybe TRBD1 (6 bases). The CDR3 is 12 residues long. The V gene's germline CDR1 is MNHNY and CDR2 SVGAGI (reference sequence). The ends were cut back, 10 bases at V and 8 bases at J, with 17 bases in the middle. The DNA of the CDR3 is TGTGCCATCTCGGAGGGGGGTGGAGGCTACACCTTC. Its protein is CAISEGGGGYTF.

The genes are TRBV5-6 and TRBJ2-2; D gene uncertain. Between the trimmed V and J ends, which lost 2 bases and 1 base, there was a span of 9 bases. Germline CDR1 SGHDT, CDR2 YYEEEE. CDR3 length: 15 amino acids. CDR3 DNA: TGTGCCAGCAGCTTTGGCAAGAGGAACACCGGGGAGCTGTTTTTT. Amino acids: CASSFGKRNTGELFF.

This clone was counted only a few times. The rearrangement joins TRBV13 to TRBJ1-6; tentative D call: TRBD1 (6 bases). Trimming pared 5 bases from V and 9 bases from J, leaving 11 bases between. From germline, CDR1 is PRHDT and CDR2 FYEKMQ (reference sequence). The CDR3 is 13 amino acids. DNA of the CDR3: TGTGCCAGCAGCCCCATACAGGGTTCACCCCTCCACTTT. It translates to CASSPIQGSPLHF.

The V and J genes are TRBV5-1 and TRBJ2-7, with 10 positions matching TRBD1. The germline CDR1 and CDR2 sequences are SGHRS and YFSETQ. The CDR3 length is 15 residues. V dropped 5 bases and J dropped 5; count of bases not matched to a gene: 10. The CDR3 DNA reads TGCGCCAGCAGTTACCGGGACAGGGGCTTCGACGAGCAGTACTTC. Translated: CASSYRDRGFDEQYF.

The chain couples TRBV19 to TRBJ2-3, with 9 positions matching TRBD2. CDR1 and CDR2 from the germline V gene are LNHDA and SQIVND (reference sequence). CDR3 length: 17 amino acids. The trim removed 3 bases at V and 4 bases at J, leaving 11 bases unmatched. The CDR3 nucleotides are TGTGCCAGTAGTATCATATCTGGGGGCGGGGGGGCAGATACGCAGTATTTT. This sequence encodes CASSIISGGGGADTQYF.

As DNA, the CDR3 is TGTGCCAGCACCCAGGCGGGTTATGGCTACACCTTC. Translating it yields CASTQAGYGYTF. The chain is built from TRBV7-8 and TRBJ1-2; D ambiguous. The CDR3 loop spans 12 amino acids. CDR1 and CDR2 from the germline V gene are SGHVS and FQNEAQ. V was shortened by 7 bases and J by 5 bases, with 11 bases between the two germline ends.

The rearrangement joins TRBV5-1 to TRBJ2-1, with 11 bases fitting TRBD2. In germline, CDR1 is SGHRS, CDR2 YFSETQ. Losses at the gene ends were 0 bases for V and 7 bases for J; bases not matched to a gene: 6. The CDR3 covers 16 residues. CDR3 sequence reads: CASSLELAGALNEQFF. CDR3 nucleotides: TGCGCCAGCAGCTTGGAACTAGCGGGGGCCCTTAATGAGCAGTTCTTC. Full variable domain (missing parts from reference TRBV5-1 and TRBJ2-1): KAGVTQTPRYLIKTRGQQVTLSCSPISGHRSVSWYQQTPGQGLQFLFEYFSETQRNKGNFPGRFSGRQFSNSRSEMNVSTLELGDSALYLCASSLELAGALNEQFFGPGTRLTVL.

This clone has only one observation. Other nucleotide sequences from this sample produce the same CDR3. The rearrangement links TRBV27 to TRBJ2-7; TRBD2 might be the D (6 bases). The CDR3 extends over 14 amino acids. The V gene lost 0 bases and the J gene lost 3 bases, with 9 bases spanning the gap. Per the germline V gene, CDR1 is MNHEY and CDR2 is SMNVEV (reference sequence). The CDR3 here is CASSLSRGNYEQYF. In nucleotides, the CDR3 is TGTGCCAGCAGTTTATCCCGCGGGAACTACGAGCAGTACTTC.

The chain recombines TRBV6-5 with TRBJ2-6, with D unresolved. This CDR3 has 14 amino acids. Looked up from germline, CDR1 is MNHEY and CDR2 is SVGAGI. Trimming shortened V by 0 bases and J by 12 bases, and 12 bases separated the two germline ends. The CDR3 region is CASSYSRDTGVLTF. CDR3 bases: TGTGCCAGCAGTTACTCGCGAGACACCGGCGTCCTGACTTTC.

J is TRBJ2-7 and V is TRBV18; no firm D call. The CDR3 consists of 14 residues. CDR1 and CDR2 (germline): KGHSH, LQKENI. Trimming took 2 bases from V and 0 from J, leaving 8 bases between them. The CDR3 DNA follows: TGTGCCAGCTCACCAGAAATAGGCTCCTACGAGCAGTACTTC. It yields the protein CASSPEIGSYEQYF.

The chain is built from TRBV4-1 and TRBJ2-7; D possibly corresponds to TRBD1 (6 bases). CDR3 length equals 17 residues. Trimming removed 2 bases from V and 4 bases from J, with 21 bases in between. Germline V gene sequence: CDR1 MGHRA, CDR2 YSYEKL. The CDR3 DNA follows: TGCGCCAGCAGCCAACGCGCGGACAGCTCACCGATATACGAGCAGTACTTC. Translation: CASSQRADSSPIYEQYF.

To note about this clone: One end of the junction fails to match germline, which may point to a read error. The sample holds other DNA sequences that translate to the same CDR3. The V and J genes are TRBV7-8 and TRBJ1-2; 7 bases agree with TRBD1. The germline V gene has CDR1 SGHVS and CDR2 FQNEAQ. The CDR3 runs 14 residues. In DNA form, the CDR3 reads TGTGCCAGTAGCTTAGCGGTACAGGGGTATGGCTACACCTTC. This encodes CASSLAVQGYGYTF.

V and J are TRBV4-3 and TRBJ2-7; 14 bases align to TRBD2. With V trimmed by 5 bases and J by 6 bases, 3 bases remained unmatched. Germline V gene data show CDR1 as LGHNA and CDR2 as YSLEER. The CDR3 is 14 residues long. The CDR3 nucleotides read TGCGCCAGCAGCGGGACTAGCGGGAGTCGCGAGCAGTACTTC. Its translation: CASSGTSGSREQYF.

CDR3 sequence: CATSRRGTFDGYTF. As DNA, the CDR3 is TGTGCCACCAGCAGAAGAGGGACATTCGATGGCTACACCTTC. V is TRBV15 and J is TRBJ1-2, with a weak D call TRBD1 (6 bases). The CDR3 totals 14 residues. The V end lost 2 bases, the J end lost 6 bases, and 13 bases lay between the germline ends. Germline values: CDR1 LNHNV, CDR2 YYDKDF (reference sequence).

The chain recombines TRBV30 with TRBJ1-2; no reliable D call. V lost 1 base, J lost 2 bases, and 11 bases lay in between. This CDR3 spans 14 amino acids. From germline, CDR1 is GTSNPN and CDR2 SVGIG (reference sequence). The CDR3: CAWSALVPNYGYTF. The CDR3 bases are TGTGCCTGGAGTGCGCTCGTCCCAAACTATGGCTACACCTTC.

The V gene is TRBV5-4, the J gene TRBJ2-1, with 12 bases fitting TRBD2. This CDR3 contains 12 residues. The ends lost 10 bases at V and 9 bases at J; junction bases unmatched: 5. From germline, CDR1 is SGHNT and CDR2 YYREEE (reference sequence). The CDR3 DNA reads as TGTGCCGGGGGACTAGCGGGTGGTGAGCAGTTCTTC. Protein: CAGGLAGGEQFF.

This clone was detected a few times. The rearrangement joins TRBV9 to TRBJ1-6, with D maybe TRBD1 (6 bases). The ends were cut back, 3 bases at V and 10 bases at J, with 14 bases in the middle. Looked up from germline, CDR1 is SGDLS and CDR2 is YYNGEE. This CDR3 comprises 14 residues. In DNA form, the CDR3 reads TGTGCCAGCAGCGAAGGGGGACCGCAATCACCCCTCCACTTT. It specifies CASSEGGPQSPLHF.

With respect to this clone: The germline gene is not matched at one end of the junction; a read error may be the cause. This chain joins TRBV6-1 and TRBJ2-3; D gene ambiguous. There are 12 residues in the CDR3. Germline CDR1 and CDR2: MNHNS and SASEGT. As DNA, the CDR3 is TGTGCCAGCAGCGAAGTCGGAGATACGCAGTATTTT. Encoded protein: CASSEVGDTQYF.

This chain links TRBV11-2 with TRBJ1-2, with D possibly TRBD1 on 5 matching bases. Germline CDR1 SGHAT, CDR2 FQNNGV. V lost 5 bases to trimming and J lost 8 bases, with 15 bases between them. The length of the CDR3 is 13 residues. CDR3 protein: CASSVGDSWGYTF. The CDR3 nucleotides are TGTGCCAGCAGCGTAGGGGACTCATGGGGCTACACCTTC.

The chain employs TRBV2 and TRBJ2-5; D gene ambiguous. The ends were cut back, 3 bases at V and 3 bases at J, with 14 bases in the middle. Germline V gene sequence: CDR1 SNHLY, CDR2 FYNNEI. The CDR3 sequence is 15 residues long. CDR3 sequence: CASSDPASVEETQYF. The DNA of the CDR3 is TGTGCCAGCAGTGACCCAGCGTCGGTCGAAGAGACCCAGTACTTC.

This rearrangement joins TRBV30 to TRBJ2-1; the match to TRBD2 covers 8 bases. CDR3 length: 14 residues. V shed 0 bases, J shed 8 bases, and the junction held 6 bases outside the gene matches. Germline V gene sequence: CDR1 GTSNPN, CDR2 SVGIG (reference sequence). CDR3 amino acids: CAWSVNAGGDEQFF. CDR3 sequence (DNA): TGTGCCTGGAGTGTAAATGCGGGGGGTGATGAGCAGTTCTTC.

The chain links TRBV7-8 to TRBJ1-2, with unresolved D. V lost 6 bases to trimming and J lost 4 bases, with 18 bases between them. The CDR3 runs 15 residues. Germline V gene sequence: CDR1 SGHVS, CDR2 FQNEAQ. DNA of the CDR3: TGTGCCAGCAGTCCCACAACCGGGTTTTCCTATGGCTACACCTTC. Protein sequence: CASSPTTGFSYGYTF.